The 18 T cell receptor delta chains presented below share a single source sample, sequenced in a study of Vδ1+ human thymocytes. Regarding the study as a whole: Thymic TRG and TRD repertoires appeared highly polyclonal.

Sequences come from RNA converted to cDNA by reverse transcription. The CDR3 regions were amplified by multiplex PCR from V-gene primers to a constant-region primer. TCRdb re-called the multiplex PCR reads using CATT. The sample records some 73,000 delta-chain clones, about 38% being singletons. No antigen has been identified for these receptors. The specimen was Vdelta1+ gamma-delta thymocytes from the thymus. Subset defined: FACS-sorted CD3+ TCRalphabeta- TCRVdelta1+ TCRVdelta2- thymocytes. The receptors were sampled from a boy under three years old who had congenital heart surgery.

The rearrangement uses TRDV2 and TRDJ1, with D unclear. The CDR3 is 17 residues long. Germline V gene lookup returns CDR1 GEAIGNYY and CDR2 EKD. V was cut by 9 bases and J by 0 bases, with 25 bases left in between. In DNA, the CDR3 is TGTGCCACCTCCCCTTGTGGGCCCTTTACGTACACCGATAAACTCATCTTT. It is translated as CATSPCGPFTYTDKLIF.

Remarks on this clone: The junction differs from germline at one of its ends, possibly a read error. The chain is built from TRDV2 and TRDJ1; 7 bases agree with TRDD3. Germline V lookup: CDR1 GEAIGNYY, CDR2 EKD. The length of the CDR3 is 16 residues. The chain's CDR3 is CACDTGGAQYTGKLIF. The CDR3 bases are TGTGCCTGTGACACTGGGGGAGCTCAGTACACCGGTAAACTCATCTTT.

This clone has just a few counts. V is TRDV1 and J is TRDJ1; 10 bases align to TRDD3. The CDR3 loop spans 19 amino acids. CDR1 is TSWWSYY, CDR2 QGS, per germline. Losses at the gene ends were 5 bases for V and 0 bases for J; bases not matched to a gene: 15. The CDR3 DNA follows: TGTGCTCTTGGGCCCTCCTCCCGCTGGGGGATATGGTACACCGATAAACTCATCTTT. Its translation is CALGPSSRWGIWYTDKLIF.

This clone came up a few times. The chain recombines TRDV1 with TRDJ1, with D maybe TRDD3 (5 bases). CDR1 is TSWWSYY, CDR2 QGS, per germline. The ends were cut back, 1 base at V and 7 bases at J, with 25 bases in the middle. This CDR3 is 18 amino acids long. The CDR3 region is CALGERRLRCGIIGKLIF. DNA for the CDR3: TGTGCTCTTGGGGAACGGCGTTTGAGGTGCGGGATCATTGGTAAACTCATCTTT.

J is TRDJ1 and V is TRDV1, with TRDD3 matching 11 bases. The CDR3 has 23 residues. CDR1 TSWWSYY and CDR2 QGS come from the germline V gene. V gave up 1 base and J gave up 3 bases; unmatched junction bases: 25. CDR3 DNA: TGTGCTCTTGGGGAACCTACGTTTCACGTCGTCCCTACCGTCTGGGGGATACCCGATAAACTCATCTTT. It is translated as CALGEPTFHVVPTVWGIPDKLIF.

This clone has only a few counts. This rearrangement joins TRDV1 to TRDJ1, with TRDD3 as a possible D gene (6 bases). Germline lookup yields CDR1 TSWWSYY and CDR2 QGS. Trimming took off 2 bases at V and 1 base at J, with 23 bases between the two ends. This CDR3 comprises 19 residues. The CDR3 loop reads CALGEGSPTWGQRTDKLIF. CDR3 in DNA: TGTGCTCTTGGGGAAGGATCCCCTACCTGGGGCCAACGCACCGATAAACTCATCTTT.

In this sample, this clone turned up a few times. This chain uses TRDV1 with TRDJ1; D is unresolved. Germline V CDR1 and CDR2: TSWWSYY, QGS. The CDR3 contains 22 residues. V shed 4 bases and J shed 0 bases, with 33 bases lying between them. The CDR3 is CALGVICPTLSPHTRYTDKLIF. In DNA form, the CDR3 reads TGTGCTCTTGGGGTTATCTGTCCCACCCTTTCCCCTCATACACGTTACACCGATAAACTCATCTTT.

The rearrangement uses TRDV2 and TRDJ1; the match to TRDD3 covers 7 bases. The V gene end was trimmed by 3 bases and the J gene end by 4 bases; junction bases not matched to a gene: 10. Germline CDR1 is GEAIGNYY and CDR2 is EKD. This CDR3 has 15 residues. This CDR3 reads CACDAPLGARDKLIF. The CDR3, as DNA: TGTGCCTGTGACGCCCCGCTGGGGGCCCGCGATAAACTCATCTTT.

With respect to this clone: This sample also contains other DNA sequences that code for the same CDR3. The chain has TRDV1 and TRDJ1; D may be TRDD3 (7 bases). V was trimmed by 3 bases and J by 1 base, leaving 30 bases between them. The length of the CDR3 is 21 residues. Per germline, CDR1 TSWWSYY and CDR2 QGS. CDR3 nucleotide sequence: TGTGCTCTTGGGGATGGGGGTTGTTCCTATTCCACTGGGGATGGCACCGATAAACTCATCTTT. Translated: CALGDGGCSYSTGDGTDKLIF.

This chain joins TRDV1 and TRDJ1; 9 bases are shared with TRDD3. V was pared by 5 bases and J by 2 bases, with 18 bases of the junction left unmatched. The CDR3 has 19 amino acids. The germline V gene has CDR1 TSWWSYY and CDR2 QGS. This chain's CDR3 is CALGRNFPPLGDGTDKLIF. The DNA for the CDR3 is TGTGCTCTTGGGAGGAATTTTCCCCCCCTGGGGGATGGGACCGATAAACTCATCTTT.

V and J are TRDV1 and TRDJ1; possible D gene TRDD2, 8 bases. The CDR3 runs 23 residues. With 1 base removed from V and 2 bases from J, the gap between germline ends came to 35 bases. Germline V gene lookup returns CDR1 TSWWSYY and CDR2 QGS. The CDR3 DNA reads TGTGCTCTTGGGGAACCAGACCTCTCCTTCCTAACCCGGGGGATTGTGGTGACCGATAAACTCATCTTT. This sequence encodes CALGEPDLSFLTRGIVVTDKLIF.

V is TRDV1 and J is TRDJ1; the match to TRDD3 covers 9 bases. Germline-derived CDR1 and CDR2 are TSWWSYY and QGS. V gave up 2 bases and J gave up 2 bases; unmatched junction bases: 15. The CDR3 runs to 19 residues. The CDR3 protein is CALGEGGPPLTGGTDKLIF. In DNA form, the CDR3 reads TGTGCTCTTGGGGAAGGTGGGCCCCCCCTTACTGGGGGAACCGATAAACTCATCTTT.

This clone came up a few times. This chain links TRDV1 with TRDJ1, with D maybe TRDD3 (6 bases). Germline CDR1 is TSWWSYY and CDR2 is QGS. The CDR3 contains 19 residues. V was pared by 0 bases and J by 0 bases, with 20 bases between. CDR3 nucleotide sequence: TGTGCTCTTGGGGAACTTCCCACGGTGGGGATGTCGTACACCGATAAACTCATCTTT. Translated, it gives CALGELPTVGMSYTDKLIF.

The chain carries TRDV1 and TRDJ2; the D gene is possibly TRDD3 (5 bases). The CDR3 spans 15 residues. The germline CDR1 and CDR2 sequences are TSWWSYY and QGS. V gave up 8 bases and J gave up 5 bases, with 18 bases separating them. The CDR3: CALHKTGTRTAQLFF. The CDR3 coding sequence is TGTGCTCTTCACAAAACGGGGACCCGAACAGCACAACTCTTCTTT.

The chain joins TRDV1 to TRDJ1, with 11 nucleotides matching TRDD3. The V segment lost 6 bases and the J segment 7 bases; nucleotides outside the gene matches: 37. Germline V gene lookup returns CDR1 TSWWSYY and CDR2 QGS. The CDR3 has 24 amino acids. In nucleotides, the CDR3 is TGTGCTCTTGGCTTAAAGGCTCCCGTTTCCTACTGGGGGATAAAGGTGGCTGAAGTCGCTAAACTCATCTTT. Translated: CALGLKAPVSYWGIKVAEVAKLIF.

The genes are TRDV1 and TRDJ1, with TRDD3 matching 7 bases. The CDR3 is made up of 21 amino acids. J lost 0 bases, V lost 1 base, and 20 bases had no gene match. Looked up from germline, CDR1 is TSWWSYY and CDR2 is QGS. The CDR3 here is CALGEPFHRTGAPKYTDKLIF. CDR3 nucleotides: TGTGCTCTTGGGGAACCATTCCACCGTACTGGGGCCCCCAAGTACACCGATAAACTCATCTTT.

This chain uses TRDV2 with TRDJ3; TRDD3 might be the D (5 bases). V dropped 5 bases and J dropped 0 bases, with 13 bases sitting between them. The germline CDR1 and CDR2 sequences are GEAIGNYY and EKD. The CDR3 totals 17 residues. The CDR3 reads CACAYTHCSWDTRQMFF. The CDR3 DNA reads TGTGCCTGTGCTTATACGCATTGCTCCTGGGACACCCGACAGATGTTTTTC.

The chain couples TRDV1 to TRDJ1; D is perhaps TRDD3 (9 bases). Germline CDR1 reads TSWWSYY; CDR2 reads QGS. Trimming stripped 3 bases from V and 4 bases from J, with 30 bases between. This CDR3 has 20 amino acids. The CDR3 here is CALGDPILPTGDTMGDKLIF. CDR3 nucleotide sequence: TGTGCTCTTGGGGACCCCATACTTCCTACGGGGGATACAATGGGCGATAAACTCATCTTT.